These 24 T cell receptor beta chains were all obtained from the same sample, sequenced in a study of T cells in localized non-small cell lung cancer. The data were produced by immunoSEQ multiplex PCR, yet TCRdb's version contains in-frame clones alone and is incomplete. The sample includes 12,000 or so clones, around four fifths of them seen just once. Sequencing used peripheral blood, obtained before any cancer treatment. These receptors all come from a male donor at least 60 years old with stage I lung adenocarcinoma.

This clone occurred once. The chain uses TRBV13 and TRBJ2-3; D may match TRBD1 or TRBD2 (5 bases each). The CDR3 consists of 16 residues. The V and J ends lost 3 bases and 4 bases respectively, with 17 bases between them. Germline V gives CDR1 PRHDT, CDR2 FYEKMQ (reference sequence). CDR3 loop: CASSFWRTLGADTQYF. The CDR3 bases are TGTGCCAGCAGCTTTTGGCGGACCTTGGGGGCAGATACGCAGTATTTT.

The genes are TRBV5-1 and TRBJ2-1; D is possibly TRBD1 (5 bases). The V gene lost 9 bases and the J gene lost 1 base, with 11 bases spanning the gap. Looked up from germline, CDR1 is SGHRS and CDR2 is YFSETQ. There are 13 residues in the CDR3. The CDR3 bases are TGCGCCACCCGTCAGGGTTCCTACAATGAGCAGTTCTTC. This translates into CATRQGSYNEQFF. Drawing the rest from reference TRBV5-1 and TRBJ2-1, the complete variable domain is KAGVTQTPRYLIKTRGQQVTLSCSPISGHRSVSWYQQTPGQGLQFLFEYFSETQRNKGNFPGRFSGRQFSNSRSEMNVSTLELGDSALYLCATRQGSYNEQFFGPGTRLTVL.

The CDR3: CASSRRGGNQPQHF. The CDR3 DNA reads TGTGCCAGCAGCCGGAGGGGGGGCAATCAGCCCCAGCATTTT. The rearrangement uses TRBV28 and TRBJ1-5, with a weak D call TRBD1 (6 bases). Per germline, CDR1 MDHEN and CDR2 SYDVKM. Trimming took off 6 bases at V and 2 bases at J, with 11 bases between the two ends. The CDR3 spans 14 residues.

This chain joins TRBV5-1 and TRBJ2-1; 7 positions match TRBD1. The V and J ends lost 2 bases and 10 bases, in that order; junction bases with no gene match: 6. Per germline, CDR1 SGHRS and CDR2 YFSETQ. The CDR3 has 13 residues. This CDR3 is CASSFNRGLEQFF. For the CDR3, the DNA is TGCGCCAGCAGCTTCAACAGGGGCTTGGAGCAGTTCTTC. The whole variable domain, remainder taken from reference TRBV5-1 and TRBJ2-1, is KAGVTQTPRYLIKTRGQQVTLSCSPISGHRSVSWYQQTPGQGLQFLFEYFSETQRNKGNFPGRFSGRQFSNSRSEMNVSTLELGDSALYLCASSFNRGLEQFFGPGTRLTVL.

The chain employs TRBV7-8 and TRBJ2-2, with D perhaps matching TRBD1 or TRBD2 (5 bases each). Trimming stripped 8 bases from V and 3 bases from J, with 19 bases between. The CDR3 consists of 16 residues. Germline lookup yields CDR1 SGHVS and CDR2 FQNEAQ. CDR3 nucleotide sequence: TGTGCCAGCCGACTCTCCGGGGCCTGGGACACCGGGGAGCTGTTTTTT. This translates into CASRLSGAWDTGELFF.

This chain connects TRBV7-6 to TRBJ1-1; a weak D match, TRBD1 (6 bases). The length of the CDR3 is 12 residues. Trimming removed 5 bases from V and 5 bases from J, with 9 bases in between. The germline V gene encodes CDR1 SGHVS and CDR2 FNYEAQ. The CDR3 loop is CASSPGTTEAFF. Here the CDR3 DNA reads TGTGCCAGCAGCCCCGGGACAACTGAAGCTTTCTTT.

CDR3 sequence (DNA): TGTGCCAGCAGCTTGGGGGCTAGCGGGAGGGCCGTCAAAAACATTCAGTACTTC. Translating it yields CASSLGASGRAVKNIQYF. The gene calls are TRBV5-4 and TRBJ2-4; 12 bases align to TRBD2. V shed 0 bases and J 3 bases; nucleotides not matched to a gene: 7. Per the germline V gene, CDR1 is SGHNT and CDR2 is YYREEE (reference sequence). The CDR3 spans 18 residues.

The genes are TRBV5-1 and TRBJ2-6, with TRBD1 matching over 8 bases. The CDR3 runs to 15 residues. CDR1 and CDR2 (germline): SGHRS, YFSETQ. V shed 6 bases and J 3 bases; nucleotides not matched to a gene: 5. CDR3 nucleotides: TGCGCCAGCACACAGGGGGTTTATGGGGCCAACGTCCTGACTTTC. Its translation is CASTQGVYGANVLTF. The whole variable domain, remainder taken from reference TRBV5-1 and TRBJ2-6, is KAGVTQTPRYLIKTRGQQVTLSCSPISGHRSVSWYQQTPGQGLQFLFEYFSETQRNKGNFPGRFSGRQFSNSRSEMNVSTLELGDSALYLCASTQGVYGANVLTFGAGSRLTVL.

This rearrangement joins TRBV19 to TRBJ2-7, with TRBD2 matching 10 bases. V gave up 3 bases and J gave up 2 bases; unmatched junction bases: 4. CDR1 and CDR2 (germline): LNHDA, SQIVND (reference sequence). The CDR3 length is 15 residues. CDR3 protein: CASSIYSGGTYEQYF. In DNA, the CDR3 is TGTGCCAGTAGTATTTATAGCGGGGGGACCTACGAGCAGTACTTC. The full variable domain, rest sourced from reference TRBV19 and TRBJ2-7, is DGGITQSPKYLFRKEGQNVTLSCEQNLNHDAMYWYRQDPGQGLRLIYYSQIVNDFQKGDIAEGYSVSREKKESFPLTVTSAQKNPTAFYLCASSIYSGGTYEQYFGPGTRLTVT.

The V gene is TRBV28, the J gene TRBJ2-1; the D gene could be TRBD1 or TRBD2 (5 bases each). CDR1 is MDHEN, CDR2 SYDVKM, per germline. This CDR3 spans 14 amino acids. V lost 5 bases, J lost 6 bases, and 14 bases lay in between. The CDR3 spells CASSPLLGGNEQFF. Written as DNA, the CDR3 is TGTGCCAGCAGTCCCCTCCTTGGGGGCAATGAGCAGTTCTTC.

The chain links TRBV5-1 to TRBJ1-4; the match to TRBD1 covers 9 bases. Losses at the gene ends were 4 bases for V and 7 bases for J; bases not matched to a gene: 5. CDR1 SGHRS and CDR2 YFSETQ come from the germline V gene. The CDR3 sequence is 14 residues long. This CDR3 is CASSHGTGFEKLFF. In DNA, the CDR3 is TGCGCCAGCAGCCATGGGACAGGGTTTGAAAAACTGTTTTTT.

The rearrangement joins TRBV19 to TRBJ2-2, with TRBD1 identical over 11 bases. V shed 3 bases and J 8 bases; nucleotides not matched to a gene: 8. The germline V gene has CDR1 LNHDA and CDR2 SQIVND (reference sequence). The CDR3 consists of 16 residues. The CDR3 sequence is CASSIRTGGASGELFF. The CDR3 DNA reads TGTGCCAGTAGTATTAGGACAGGGGGCGCGTCGGGGGAGCTGTTTTTT. Full variable domain (outside the CDR3, taken from reference TRBV19 and TRBJ2-2): DGGITQSPKYLFRKEGQNVTLSCEQNLNHDAMYWYRQDPGQGLRLIYYSQIVNDFQKGDIAEGYSVSREKKESFPLTVTSAQKNPTAFYLCASSIRTGGASGELFFGEGSRLTVL.

The rearrangement uses TRBV6-5 and TRBJ2-7; a weak D match, TRBD2 (6 bases). V lost 6 bases to trimming and J lost 2 bases, with 17 bases between them. Germline values: CDR1 MNHEY, CDR2 SVGAGI. This CDR3 is built from 15 residues. CDR3: CASRTGTSPTYEQYF. In nucleotides, the CDR3 is TGTGCCAGCAGGACCGGGACTTCCCCAACCTACGAGCAGTACTTC.

The chain is built from TRBV29-1 and TRBJ1-1; D gene ambiguous. Trimming cost V 1 base and J 10 bases, with 10 bases left between them. The CDR3 loop spans 11 amino acids. Per the germline V gene, CDR1 is SQVTM and CDR2 is ANQGSEA. The CDR3 is CSVEVGSGAFF. In nucleotides, the CDR3 is TGCAGCGTTGAAGTTGGCTCGGGAGCTTTCTTT. Based on the CDR3 plus reference TRBV29-1 and TRBJ1-1, the full variable domain is SAVISQKPSRDICQRGTSLTIQCQVDSQVTMMFWYRQQPGQSLTLIATANQGSEATYESGFVIDKFPISRPNLTFSTLTVSNMSPEDSSIYLCSVEVGSGAFFGQGTRLTVV.

This clone showed up just a few times. The chain is built from TRBV6-6 and TRBJ1-1; D is undetermined. CDR1 and CDR2 (germline): MNHNY, SVGAGI (reference sequence). V lost 0 bases, J lost 1 base, and 9 bases lay in between. There are 15 residues in the CDR3. CDR3 region: CASSYSRLANTEAFF. The CDR3 DNA reads as TGTGCCAGCAGTTACTCGAGACTCGCGAACACTGAAGCTTTCTTT.

The chain uses TRBV28 and TRBJ1-5, with D perhaps TRBD1 (6 bases). Germline values: CDR1 MDHEN, CDR2 SYDVKM. CDR3 length: 13 residues. V shed 5 bases and J shed 6 bases, with 11 bases lying between them. The CDR3 loop is CASSPGTSQPQHF. The CDR3 DNA follows: TGTGCCAGCAGTCCCGGGACATCTCAGCCCCAGCATTTT.

The rearrangement joins TRBV18 to TRBJ1-2, with D perhaps matching TRBD1 (5 bases). Trimming took off 3 bases at V and 8 bases at J, with 13 bases between the two ends. Germline V gene lookup returns CDR1 KGHSH and CDR2 LQKENI. CDR3 length equals 13 residues. Here the CDR3 DNA reads TGTGCCAGCTCACCCGAGCAGGGTCGCGGCTACACCTTC. It codes for CASSPEQGRGYTF. The full variable domain, completed using reference TRBV18 and TRBJ1-2, is NAGVMQNPRHLVRRRGQEARLRCSPMKGHSHVYWYRQLPEEGLKFMVYLQKENIIDESGMPKERFSAEFPKEGPSILRIQQVVRGDSAAYFCASSPEQGRGYTFGSGTRLTVV.

V is TRBV9 and J is TRBJ2-1; either TRBD1 or TRBD2 may supply D (10 bases each). Per the germline V gene, CDR1 is SGDLS and CDR2 is YYNGEE. V was clipped by 4 bases and J by 0 bases, with 23 bases between them. The CDR3 extends over 19 amino acids. In nucleotides, the CDR3 is TGTGCCAGCAGCCCCGGGACAGGGGCTAGCGGGAGCTCCTACAATGAGCAGTTCTTC. Its protein is CASSPGTGASGSSYNEQFF.

The V and J genes are TRBV6-1 and TRBJ2-2; D gene unclear. The ends were cut back, 4 bases at V and 0 bases at J, with 12 bases in the middle. The CDR3 length is 16 residues. The germline V gene has CDR1 MNHNS and CDR2 SASEGT. CDR3 sequence reads: CASSVLSPSNTGELFF. As DNA, the CDR3 is TGTGCCAGCAGTGTCCTGAGCCCCTCGAACACCGGGGAGCTGTTTTTT.

V usage is TRBV7-3 and J usage is TRBJ1-1; 9 bases are shared with TRBD1. The junction had 8 bases not matched to a gene; V was cut back by 2 bases and J by 4 bases. This CDR3 comprises 16 residues. The germline gives CDR1 SGHTA, CDR2 FQGTGA. CDR3 nucleotide sequence: TGTGCCAGCAGCTTAGTTGGGACAGGGACGGGCACTGAAGCTTTCTTT. Translated: CASSLVGTGTGTEAFF.

J is TRBJ2-7 and V is TRBV12-2; TRBD2, the D gene given by the table, was not confirmed from the DNA. TRBV12-2 is assigned pseudogene status. This CDR3 is 16 amino acids long. CDR3 coding DNA: TGTGCAAGTCGCCCCGTGGTGAGCGGGCATAAGTACGAGCAGTACTTC. Translated, it gives CASRPVVSGHKYEQYF.

The J gene is TRBJ2-6, the V gene TRBV7-7; D is unresolved. V lost 5 bases and J lost 5, with 22 bases in between. The CDR3 consists of 18 residues. Germline CDR1 is SSHAT and CDR2 is FNYEAQ (reference sequence). The CDR3 sequence is CASSNCPVPQSRANVLTF. In nucleotides, the CDR3 is TGTGCCAGCAGCAACTGCCCAGTGCCACAAAGTCGGGCCAACGTCCTGACTTTC.

The CDR3 nucleotides read TGCGCCAGCAGCCAGGGGGGAGGGCCCTACGAGCAGTACTTC. This translates into CASSQGGGPYEQYF. The rearrangement uses TRBV4-3 and TRBJ2-7, with TRBD2 matching 7 bases. J lost 2 bases, V lost 3 bases, and 4 bases had no gene match. CDR3 length: 14 residues. The germline CDR1 and CDR2 sequences are LGHNA and YSLEER.

The chain has TRBV11-2 and TRBJ2-1, with D possibly being TRBD2 (6 bases). Looked up from germline, CDR1 is SGHAT and CDR2 is FQNNGV. The CDR3 is 14 residues long. V lost 1 base to trimming and J lost 9 bases, with 13 bases between them. Here the CDR3 reads CASSLAAGYGEQFF. DNA of the CDR3: TGTGCCAGCAGCTTAGCGGCGGGATACGGTGAGCAGTTCTTC.